The clone carrying this T cell receptor (beta chain) was seen just once. The table came from immunoSEQ multiplex PCR; TCRdb's copy has only in-frame clones and leaves some out. The table records 120,000 to 150,000 clones, around 90% of them present only once. The data belong to a study of control samples from healthy donors and cancer patients. The CDR3 length is 14 residues. The V end was cut by 6 bases, the J end by 4 bases, with 14 bases between. Per germline, CDR1 SGHNT and CDR2 YENEEA. The rearrangement uses TRBV11-3 and TRBJ2-3, with D maybe TRBD2 (6 bases). The source is a man aged 25 to 40 in good health. Sequencing was done on a sample of blood. This chain's CDR3 is CASRERVLSDTQYF. The CDR3 DNA reads TGTGCCAGCAGAGAGCGGGTGCTCTCAGATACGCAGTATTTT.